This T cell receptor beta chain was sequenced in a study of CD8+CD57+ T cells in acquired aplastic anemia. About the research overall: Roughly 3.1 ug was the average amount of DNA from sorted CD4+ and CD8+ cells.

Both TCR beta VDJ combination and CDR3 sequence profiling were carried out. Genomic DNA was the template for this profiling. TCRdb re-called the reads through MiXCR, storing one row per CDR3 protein. The sample has 100,000 to 150,000 distinct CDR3 sequences, almost 40% seen once. V was clipped by 4 bases and J by 0 bases; unmatched bases: 9. The CDR3 length is 18 residues. The V gene's germline CDR1 is KGHSH and CDR2 LQKENI. Study-level points and caveats: Overlapping CD8+ CDR3 repertoires of patients and controls contained roughly 27 shared sequences.

Patients chosen for sequencing had CD8+CD57+ cells that had expanded, as shown by flow cytometry. The patients all had a severe acquired aplastic anemia diagnosis. Each patient gave a blood sample that was collected before any therapy had been received. In the case of this clonotype: The antigen is unknown.

This sequence was found in a human donor with aplastic anemia. Input material: sorted CD4+, CD8+, or CD8+CD57+ T cells (not recorded which) from PBMCs. The chain joins TRBV18 to TRBJ1-6, with 7 bases matching TRBD1. The CDR3 nucleotides read TGTGCCAGCTCACTTAAGACAGGGAAGAGCTCCTATAATTCACCCCTCCACTTT. It encodes CASSLKTGKSSYNSPLHF.